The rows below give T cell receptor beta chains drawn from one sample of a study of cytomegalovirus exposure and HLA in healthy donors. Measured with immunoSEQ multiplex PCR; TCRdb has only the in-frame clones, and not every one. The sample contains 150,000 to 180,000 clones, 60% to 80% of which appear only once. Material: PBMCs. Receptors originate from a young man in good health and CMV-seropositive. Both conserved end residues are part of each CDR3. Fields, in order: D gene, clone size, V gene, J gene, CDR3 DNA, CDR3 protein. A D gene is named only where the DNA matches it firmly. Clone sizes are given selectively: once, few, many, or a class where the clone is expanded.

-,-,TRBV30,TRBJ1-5,TGTGCCTGGAGTGGGGGCCTAGGGAATCAGCCCCAGCATTTT,CAWSGGLGNQPQHF
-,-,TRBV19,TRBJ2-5,TGTGCCAGTAGCCCTGCGGGGATGGAGACCCAGTACTTC,CASSPAGMETQYF
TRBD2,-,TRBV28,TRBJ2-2,TGTGCCACGGGGGGGTCAAAGGGCACCGGGGAGCTGTTTTTT,CATGGSKGTGELFF
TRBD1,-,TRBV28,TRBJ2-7,TGTGCCAGCCTCCTTGCAAGGGGGCGCGGCGAGCAGTACTTC,CASLLARGRGEQYF
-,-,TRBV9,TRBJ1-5,TGTGCCAGCAGCGAGAGGAGCAATCAGCCCCAGCATTTT,CASSERSNQPQHF
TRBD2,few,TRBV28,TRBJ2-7,TGTGCCAGCAGTTTAAAAAGCGGGAGGGCCGGGGAGCAGTACTTC,CASSLKSGRAGEQYF
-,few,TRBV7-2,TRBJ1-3,TGTGCCAGCAGCTTAAAGAGAGCTGGAAACACCATATATTTT,CASSLKRAGNTIYF
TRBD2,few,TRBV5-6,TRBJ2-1,TGTGCCAGCAGCTTGGGACTAGCGGGAGTCTCCTACAATGAGCAGTTCTTC,CASSLGLAGVSYNEQFF
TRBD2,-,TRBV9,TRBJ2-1,TGTGCCAGCAGCGCCGACCCCTTATGGACTAGCGGGAGGGAATTCAATGAGCAGTTCTTC,CASSADPLWTSGREFNEQFF
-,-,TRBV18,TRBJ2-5,TGTGCCAGCTCACCAGAGACAACCCAGTACTTC,CASSPETTQYF
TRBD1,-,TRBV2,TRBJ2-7,TGTGCCACCTCACAACAGGGGGCTACCTACGAGCAGTACTTC,CATSQQGATYEQYF
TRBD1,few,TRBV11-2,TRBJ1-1,TGTGCCAGCAGCTTAGATTCCTTGGGACAGGCGGGTGGGGCTTTCTTT,CASSLDSLGQAGGAFF
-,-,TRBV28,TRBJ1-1,TGTGCCAGCAGTCGAGGAGGCGGGGAGGGGAACACTGAAGCTTTCTTT,CASSRGGGEGNTEAFF
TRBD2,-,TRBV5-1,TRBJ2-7,TGCGCCAGCAGCCTCCCCCTAGGGACTAGCAACTACGAGCAGTACTTC,CASSLPLGTSNYEQYF
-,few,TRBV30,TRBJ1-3,TGTGCCTGGAGCTTCGGGTCGCTGAGAGGAAACACCATATATTTT,CAWSFGSLRGNTIYF
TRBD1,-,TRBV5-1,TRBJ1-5,TGCGCCAGCAGCTTGACAGGGGGTCGCAATCAGCCCCAGCATTTT,CASSLTGGRNQPQHF
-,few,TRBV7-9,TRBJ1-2,TGTGCCAGCAGCTTAGAAGGAGGAGGCTACACCTTC,CASSLEGGGYTF
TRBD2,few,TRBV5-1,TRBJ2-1,TGCGCCAGCAGCCTCTATACTAGCGGTGGGGGTGAGCAGTTCTTC,CASSLYTSGGGEQFF
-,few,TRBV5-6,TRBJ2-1,TGTGCCAGCAGCTTGGTCGCAGGGGGGAATGAGCAGTTCTTC,CASSLVAGGNEQFF
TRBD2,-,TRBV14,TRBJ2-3,TGTGCCAGCAGCCTTTACGGACTAGCGGGAAGCGCAGATACGCAGTATTTT,CASSLYGLAGSADTQYF
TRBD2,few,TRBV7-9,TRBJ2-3,TGTGCCAGCAGTTATACTAGCGGGAGGACAGATACGCAGTATTTT,CASSYTSGRTDTQYF
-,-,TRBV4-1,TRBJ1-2,TGCGCCAGCAGCCAAGAAGGCGGGTATGGCTACACCTTC,CASSQEGGYGYTF
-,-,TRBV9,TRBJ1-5,TGTGCCAGCAGCGTGGATACAGGGTTAGGTCAGCCCCAGCATTTT,CASSVDTGLGQPQHF
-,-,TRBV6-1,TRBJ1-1,TGTGCCAGCAGTGAAATGCGTGTCACTGAAGCTTCCTTT,CASSEMRVTEASF
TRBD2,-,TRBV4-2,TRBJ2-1,TGTGCCAGCAGCCAAGAACTAGCGGCGCACAATGAGCAGTTCTTC,CASSQELAAHNEQFF
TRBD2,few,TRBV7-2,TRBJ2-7,TGTGCCAGCAGAGACTCTAGCGGTTCCTACGAGCAGTACTTC,CASRDSSGSYEQYF
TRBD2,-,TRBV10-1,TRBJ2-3,TGCGCCAGCAGTGAAAGCGGGAGTGGAGATACGCAGTATTTT,CASSESGSGDTQYF
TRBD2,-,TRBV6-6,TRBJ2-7,TGTGCCAGCAGAGGGGTCCAGCGGGACTCCTACGAGCAGTACTTC,CASRGVQRDSYEQYF
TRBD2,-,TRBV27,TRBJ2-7,TGTGCCAGCAGCGGGGGTCGTAGCGGGAGCTCCTACGAGCAGTACTTC,CASSGGRSGSSYEQYF
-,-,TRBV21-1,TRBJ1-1,TGTGCCAGCATCCGACGCTGGGACAGGGGGAACACTGAAGCTTTCTTT,CASIRRWDRGNTEAFF
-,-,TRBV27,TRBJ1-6,TGTGCCAGCAGAGTAGACAGCTCCTATAATTCACCCCTCCACTTT,CASRVDSSYNSPLHF
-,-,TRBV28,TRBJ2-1,TGTGCCAGCAGGGAGGGCGGCTCCTACAATGAGCAGTTCTTC,CASREGGSYNEQFF
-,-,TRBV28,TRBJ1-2,TGTGCCAGCAGTTTCCGGGGAATAGTTAACTATGGCTACACCTTC,CASSFRGIVNYGYTF
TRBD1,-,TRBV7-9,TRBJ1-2,TGTGCCAGCAGCTCGACAGGGTTCTATGGCTACACCTTC,CASSSTGFYGYTF
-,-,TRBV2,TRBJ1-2,TGTGCCAGCAGTTCGAGACAGTATGGCTACACCTTC,CASSSRQYGYTF
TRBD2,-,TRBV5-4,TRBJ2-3,TGTGCCAGCAGCCCGGGACTAGCGGGGAGCACAGATACGCAGTATTTT,CASSPGLAGSTDTQYF
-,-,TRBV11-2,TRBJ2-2,TGTGCCAGCAGCGGAGGACCCGGGGAGCTGTTTTTT,CASSGGPGELFF
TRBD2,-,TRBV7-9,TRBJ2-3,TGTGCCAGCAGCTTAGCGGTTCGGACTAGCGGGAGTGATACGCAGTATTTT,CASSLAVRTSGSDTQYF
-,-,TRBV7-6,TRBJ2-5,TGTGCCAGCGCTCGGCTGAGCGCAGCACTCGAGACCCAGTACTTC,CASARLSAALETQYF
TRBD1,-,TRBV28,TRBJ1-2,TGTGCCAGCAGAGAGACAGGGTTCTATGGCTACACCTTC,CASRETGFYGYTF
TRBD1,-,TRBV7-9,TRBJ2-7,TGTGCCAGCAGCTTACAGGGGGCGGGCGGCTACGAGCAGTACTTC,CASSLQGAGGYEQYF
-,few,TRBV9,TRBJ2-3,TGTGCCAGCAGCGTAGCTAACTGGGATACGCAGTATTTT,CASSVANWDTQYF
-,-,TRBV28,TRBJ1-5,TGTGCCAGCAGAATCCCCGGGACACAGAATCAGCCCCAGCATTTT,CASRIPGTQNQPQHF
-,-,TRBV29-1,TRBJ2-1,TGCAGCGTTGACTACTACAATGAGCAGTTCTTC,CSVDYYNEQFF
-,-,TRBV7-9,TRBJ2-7,TGTGCCAGCAGCTTACGGGGCTACGAGCAGTACTTC,CASSLRGYEQYF
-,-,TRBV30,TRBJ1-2,TGTGCCTGGAGTGTACGGGGTGTGGGAGGGCTTTCCTATGGCTACACCTTC,CAWSVRGVGGLSYGYTF
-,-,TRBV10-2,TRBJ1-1,TGCGCCAGCAGTGAGTTTATGGGGCGAGTCTCCATGAACACTGAAGCTTTCTTT,CASSEFMGRVSMNTEAFF
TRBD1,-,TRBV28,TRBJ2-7,TGTGCCAGCAGTTTACCGGGACAGGGGACCTACGAGCAGTACTTC,CASSLPGQGTYEQYF
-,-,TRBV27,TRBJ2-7,TGTGCCAGCAGTTTCGTTCGGCGGCCCGCCTCCTACGAGCAGTACTTC,CASSFVRRPASYEQYF
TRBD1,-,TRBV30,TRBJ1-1,TGTGCCTGGAGCGGGACAGGGGGCCTGAACACTGAAGCTTTCTTT,CAWSGTGGLNTEAFF
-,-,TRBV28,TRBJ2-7,TGTGCCAGCAGTTTGGGGGGGGCCGGCGAGCAGTACTTC,CASSLGGAGEQYF
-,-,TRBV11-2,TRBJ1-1,TGTGCCAGCAGCTTAGGGACAGTCACTGAAGCTTTCTTT,CASSLGTVTEAFF
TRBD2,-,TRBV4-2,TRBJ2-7,TGTGCCAGCAGCCCAACTAGCGGGAGGAGCTCCTACGAGCAGTACTTC,CASSPTSGRSSYEQYF
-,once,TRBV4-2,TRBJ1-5,TGTGCCAGCAGCCATGTTCCCGGGGGAGATCAGCCCCAGCATTTT,CASSHVPGGDQPQHF
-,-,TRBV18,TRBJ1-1,TGTGCCAGCTCACCACCGGGTCGCCGGGGGTCGACGAACACTGAAGCTTTCTTT,CASSPPGRRGSTNTEAFF
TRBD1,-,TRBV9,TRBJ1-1,TGTGCCAGCAGCGTGTCGGGACAGGGGGTGGGCACTGAAGCTTTCTTT,CASSVSGQGVGTEAFF